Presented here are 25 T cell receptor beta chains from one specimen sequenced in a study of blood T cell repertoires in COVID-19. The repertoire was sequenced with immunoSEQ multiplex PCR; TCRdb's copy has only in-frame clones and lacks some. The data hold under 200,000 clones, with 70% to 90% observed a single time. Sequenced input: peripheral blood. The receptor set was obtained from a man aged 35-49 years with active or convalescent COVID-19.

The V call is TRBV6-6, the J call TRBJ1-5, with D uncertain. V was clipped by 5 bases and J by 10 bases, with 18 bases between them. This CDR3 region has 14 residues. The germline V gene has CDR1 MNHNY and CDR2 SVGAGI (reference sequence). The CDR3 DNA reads TGTGCCAGCAGTCCCGTGGGCGGGGTTCACCCCCAGCATTTT. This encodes CASSPVGGVHPQHF.

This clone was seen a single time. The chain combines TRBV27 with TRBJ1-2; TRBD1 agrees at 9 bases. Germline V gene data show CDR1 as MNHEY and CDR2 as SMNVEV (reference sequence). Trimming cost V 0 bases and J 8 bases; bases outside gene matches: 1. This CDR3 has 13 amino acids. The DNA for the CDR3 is TGTGCCAGCAGTTTATCTGGGACAGGGGGCTACACCTTC. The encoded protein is CASSLSGTGGYTF.

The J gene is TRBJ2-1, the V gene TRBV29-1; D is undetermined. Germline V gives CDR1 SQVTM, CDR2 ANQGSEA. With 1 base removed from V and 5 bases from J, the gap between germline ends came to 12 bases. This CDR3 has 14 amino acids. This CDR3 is CSVEAQLQDNEQFF. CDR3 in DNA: TGCAGCGTTGAAGCTCAACTGCAGGACAATGAGCAGTTCTTC.

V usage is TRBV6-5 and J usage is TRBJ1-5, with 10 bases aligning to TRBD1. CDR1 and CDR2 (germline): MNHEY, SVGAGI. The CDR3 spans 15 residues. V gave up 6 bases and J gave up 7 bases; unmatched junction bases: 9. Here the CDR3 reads CASSATGGSRQPQHF. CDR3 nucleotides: TGTGCCAGCAGCGCGACAGGGGGCTCTCGACAGCCCCAGCATTTT.

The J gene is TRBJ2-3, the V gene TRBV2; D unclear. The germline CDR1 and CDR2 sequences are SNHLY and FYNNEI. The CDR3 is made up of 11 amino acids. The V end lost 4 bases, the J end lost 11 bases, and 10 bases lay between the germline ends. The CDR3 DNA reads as TGTGCCAGCAGTGTGGGCGATCGGCAGTATTTT. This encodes CASSVGDRQYF.

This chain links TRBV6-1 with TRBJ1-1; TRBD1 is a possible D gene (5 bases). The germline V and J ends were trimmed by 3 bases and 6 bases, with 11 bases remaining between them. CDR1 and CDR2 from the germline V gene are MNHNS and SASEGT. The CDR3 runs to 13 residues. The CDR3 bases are TGTGCCAGCAGTGAGGCAGGGCGAGCTGAAGCTTTCTTT. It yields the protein CASSEAGRAEAFF.

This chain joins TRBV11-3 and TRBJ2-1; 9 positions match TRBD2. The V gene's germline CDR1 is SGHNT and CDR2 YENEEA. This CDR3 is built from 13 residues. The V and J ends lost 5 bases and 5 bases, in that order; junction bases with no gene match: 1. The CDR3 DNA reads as TGTGCCAGCAGCCGGACTAGCGACAATGAGCAGTTCTTC. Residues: CASSRTSDNEQFF.

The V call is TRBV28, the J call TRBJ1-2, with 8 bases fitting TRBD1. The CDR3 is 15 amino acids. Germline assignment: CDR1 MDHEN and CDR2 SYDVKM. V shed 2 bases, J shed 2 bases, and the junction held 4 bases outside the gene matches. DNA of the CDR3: TGTGCCAGCAGTTTACCGACAGGGGTAAACTATGGCTACACCTTC. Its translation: CASSLPTGVNYGYTF.

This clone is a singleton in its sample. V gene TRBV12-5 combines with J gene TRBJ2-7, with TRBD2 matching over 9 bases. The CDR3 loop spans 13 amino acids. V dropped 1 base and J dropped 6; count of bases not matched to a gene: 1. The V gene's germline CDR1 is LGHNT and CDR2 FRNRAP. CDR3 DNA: TGTGCTAGTGGTTTGGGTAGCGGGAGCGAGCAGTACTTC. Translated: CASGLGSGSEQYF.

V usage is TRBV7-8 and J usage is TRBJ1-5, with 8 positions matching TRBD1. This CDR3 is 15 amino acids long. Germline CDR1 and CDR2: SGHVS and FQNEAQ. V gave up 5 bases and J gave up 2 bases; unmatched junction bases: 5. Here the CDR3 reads CASSLGGQGNQPQHF. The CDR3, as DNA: TGTGCCAGCAGCCTAGGGGGACAGGGCAATCAGCCCCAGCATTTT.

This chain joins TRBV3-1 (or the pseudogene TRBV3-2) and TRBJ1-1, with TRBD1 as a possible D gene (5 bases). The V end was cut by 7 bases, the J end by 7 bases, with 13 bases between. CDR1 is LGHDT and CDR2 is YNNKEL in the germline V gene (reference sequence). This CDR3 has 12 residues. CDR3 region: CASTSGHSEAFF. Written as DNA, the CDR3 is TGTGCCAGCACCTCAGGACACAGTGAAGCTTTCTTT.

CDR3 sequence reads: CASSLISQTGVSNSPLHF. As DNA, the CDR3 is TGCGCCAGCAGCTTAATAAGCCAGACAGGGGTTAGCAATTCACCCCTCCACTTT. V usage is TRBV5-1 and J usage is TRBJ1-6, with 8 bases matching TRBD1. Germline V gene sequence: CDR1 SGHRS, CDR2 YFSETQ. V lost 2 bases, J lost 7 bases, and 14 bases stayed unmatched. The CDR3 is 18 residues long. Drawing the rest from reference TRBV5-1 and TRBJ1-6, the complete variable domain is KAGVTQTPRYLIKTRGQQVTLSCSPISGHRSVSWYQQTPGQGLQFLFEYFSETQRNKGNFPGRFSGRQFSNSRSEMNVSTLELGDSALYLCASSLISQTGVSNSPLHFGNGTRLTVT.

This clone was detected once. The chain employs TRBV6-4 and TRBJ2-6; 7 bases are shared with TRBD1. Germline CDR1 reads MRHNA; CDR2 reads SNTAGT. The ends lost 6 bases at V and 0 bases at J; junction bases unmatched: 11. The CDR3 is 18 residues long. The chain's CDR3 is CASRDRDRAYSGANVLTF. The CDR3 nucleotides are TGTGCCAGCAGAGACAGAGACAGGGCATACTCTGGGGCCAACGTCCTGACTTTC.

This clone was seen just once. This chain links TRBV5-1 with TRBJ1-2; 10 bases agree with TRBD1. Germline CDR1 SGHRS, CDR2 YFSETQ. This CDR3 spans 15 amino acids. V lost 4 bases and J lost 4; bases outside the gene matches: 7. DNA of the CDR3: TGCGCCAGCAGCCGGGGGACAGGGGTTATCTATGGCTACACCTTC. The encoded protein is CASSRGTGVIYGYTF.

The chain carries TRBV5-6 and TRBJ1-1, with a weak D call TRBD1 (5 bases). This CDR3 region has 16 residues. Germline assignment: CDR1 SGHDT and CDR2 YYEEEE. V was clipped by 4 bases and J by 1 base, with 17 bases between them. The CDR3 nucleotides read TGTGCCAGCAGCGAGTTAGTACGGCAGGGGAACACTGAAGCTTTCTTT. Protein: CASSELVRQGNTEAFF. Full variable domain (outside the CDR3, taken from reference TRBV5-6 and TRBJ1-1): DAGVTQSPTHLIKTRGQQVTLRCSPKSGHDTVSWYQQALGQGPQFIFQYYEEEERQRGNFPDRFSGHQFPNYSSELNVNALLLGDSALYLCASSELVRQGNTEAFFGQGTRLTVV.

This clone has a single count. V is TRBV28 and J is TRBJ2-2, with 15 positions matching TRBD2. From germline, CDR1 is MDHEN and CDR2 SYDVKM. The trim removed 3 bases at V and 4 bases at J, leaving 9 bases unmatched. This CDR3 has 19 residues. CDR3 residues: CASSFLGTSGRTITGELFF. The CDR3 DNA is TGTGCCAGCAGTTTCCTTGGGACTAGCGGGAGGACCATCACCGGGGAGCTGTTTTTT.

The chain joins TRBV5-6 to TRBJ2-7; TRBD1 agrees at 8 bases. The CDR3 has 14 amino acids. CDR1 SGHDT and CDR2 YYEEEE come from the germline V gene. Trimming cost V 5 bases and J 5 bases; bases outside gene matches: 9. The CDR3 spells CASRLTGDPNEQYF. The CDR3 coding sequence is TGTGCCAGCAGACTGACAGGGGACCCAAACGAGCAGTACTTC.

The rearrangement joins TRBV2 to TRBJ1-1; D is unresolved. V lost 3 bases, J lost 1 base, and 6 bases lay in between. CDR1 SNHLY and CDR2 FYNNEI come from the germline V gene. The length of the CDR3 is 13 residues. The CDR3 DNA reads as TGTGCCAGCAGTGATAGCCCGAACACTGAAGCTTTCTTT. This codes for CASSDSPNTEAFF.

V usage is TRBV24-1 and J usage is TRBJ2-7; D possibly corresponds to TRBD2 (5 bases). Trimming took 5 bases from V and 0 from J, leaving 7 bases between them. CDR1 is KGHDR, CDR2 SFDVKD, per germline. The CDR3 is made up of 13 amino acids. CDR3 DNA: TGTGCCACCAGTGCGGACTCCTCCTACGAGCAGTACTTC. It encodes CATSADSSYEQYF.

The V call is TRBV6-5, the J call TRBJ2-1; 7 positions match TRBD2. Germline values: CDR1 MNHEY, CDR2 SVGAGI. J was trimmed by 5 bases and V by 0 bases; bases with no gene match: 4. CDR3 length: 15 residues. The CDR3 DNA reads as TGTGCCAGCAGTTACTCGACTAGCTTTCACAATGAGCAGTTCTTC. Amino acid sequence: CASSYSTSFHNEQFF.

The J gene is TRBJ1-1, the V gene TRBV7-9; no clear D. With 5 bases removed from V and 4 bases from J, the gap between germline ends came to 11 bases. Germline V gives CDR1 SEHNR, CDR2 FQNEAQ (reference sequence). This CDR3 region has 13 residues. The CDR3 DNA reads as TGTGCCAGCAGCACCCGACAATTCACTGAAGCTTTCTTT. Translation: CASSTRQFTEAFF. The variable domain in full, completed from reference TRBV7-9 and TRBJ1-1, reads DTGVSQNPRHKITKRGQNVTFRCDPISEHNRLYWYRQTLGQGPEFLTYFQNEAQLEKSRLLSDRFSAERPKGSFSTLEIQRTEQGDSAMYLCASSTRQFTEAFFGQGTRLTVV.

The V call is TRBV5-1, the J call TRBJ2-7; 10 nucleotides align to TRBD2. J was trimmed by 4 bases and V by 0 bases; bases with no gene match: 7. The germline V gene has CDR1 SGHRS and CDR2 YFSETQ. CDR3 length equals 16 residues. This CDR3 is CASSLDRTSGGYEQYF. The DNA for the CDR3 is TGCGCCAGCAGCTTGGATAGGACTAGCGGCGGGTACGAGCAGTACTTC.

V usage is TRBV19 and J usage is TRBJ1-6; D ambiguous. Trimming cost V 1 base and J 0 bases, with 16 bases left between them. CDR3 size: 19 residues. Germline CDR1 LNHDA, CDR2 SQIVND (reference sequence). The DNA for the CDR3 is TGTGCCAGTAGTATAGGTGTGAGGGCGACCGGCTCCTATAATTCACCCCTCCACTTT. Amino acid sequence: CASSIGVRATGSYNSPLHF. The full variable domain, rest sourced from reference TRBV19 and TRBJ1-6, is DGGITQSPKYLFRKEGQNVTLSCEQNLNHDAMYWYRQDPGQGLRLIYYSQIVNDFQKGDIAEGYSVSREKKESFPLTVTSAQKNPTAFYLCASSIGVRATGSYNSPLHFGNGTRLTVT.

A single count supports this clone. The CDR3 is CASSLPRQGASTEAFF. The CDR3 nucleotides are TGTGCCAGCAGCTTACCGAGACAGGGGGCAAGTACTGAAGCTTTCTTT. This sequence joins TRBV7-9 and TRBJ1-1; 10 positions match TRBD1. The CDR3 extends over 16 amino acids. Per germline, CDR1 SEHNR and CDR2 FQNEAQ (reference sequence). V lost 2 bases, J lost 5 bases, and 8 bases stayed unmatched.

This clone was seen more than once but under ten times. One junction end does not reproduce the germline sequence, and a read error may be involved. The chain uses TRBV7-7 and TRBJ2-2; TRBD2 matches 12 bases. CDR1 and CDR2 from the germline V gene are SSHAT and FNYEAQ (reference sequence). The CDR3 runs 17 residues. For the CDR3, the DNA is TGTGCTAGCAGCCAAGCACTAGCGGGAGGTGCGGCCGGGGAGCTGTTTTTT. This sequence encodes CASSQALAGGAAGELFF.